These T cell receptor beta chains were read from a single sample in a study of response to subunit inactivated influenza vaccine. MiXCR, run by TCRdb on the RT-PCR reads, gives a single entry per CDR3 protein. Of hundreds of thousands of distinct CDR3 sequences listed, 6.5% to 8% are singletons. This material consisted of PBMCs from blood, taken around 25 months after vaccination. The receptor set was obtained from a man between 45 and 75 years old who received an inactivated influenza vaccine. The CDR3 runs from the conserved cysteine through the conserved F or W. The D gene is left open where the match is weak. Clone size is stated in some rows and not others, as once, few, many or a class when expanded.

J gene	clone size	D gene	V gene	CDR3 protein	CDR3 DNA
TRBJ2-3	few	TRBD1	TRBV7-7	CASSLTGALTDTQYF	TGTGCTAGCAGCCTCACAGGGGCGTTAACAGATACGCAGTATTTT
TRBJ1-1	many	-	TRBV5-1	CASSLGGSLNTEAFF	TGCGCCAGCAGCTTGGGAGGCAGCTTGAACACTGAAGCTTTCTTT
TRBJ2-7	few	-	TRBV4-3	CASSQDFDTTYEQYF	TGCGCCAGCAGCCAAGATTTCGACACTACCTACGAGCAGTACTTC
TRBJ1-1	few	TRBD1	TRBV7-9	CASSPGQVDTEAFF	TGTGCCAGCAGCCCCGGACAGGTAGACACTGAAGCTTTCTTT
TRBJ1-1	-	-	TRBV30	CAWSVTANTEAFF	TGTGCCTGGAGCGTAACAGCTAACACTGAAGCTTTCTTT
TRBJ2-3	-	-	TRBV3-1	CASSQPKDTQYF	TGTGCCAGCAGCCAACCAAAGGATACGCAGTATTTT
TRBJ2-1	-	-	TRBV25-1	CASSDAGSVANEQFF	TGTGCCAGCAGTGATGCCGGGAGTGTGGCAAATGAGCAGTTCTTC
TRBJ2-1	many	-	TRBV5-6	CASSWPGDEQFF	TGTGCCAGCAGCTGGCCGGGAGATGAGCAGTTCTTC
TRBJ2-2	many	-	TRBV28	CASSLGGGGPGELFF	TGTGCCAGCAGTTTAGGGGGAGGGGGACCCGGGGAGCTGTTTTTT
TRBJ2-1	few	TRBD2	TRBV5-5	CASSSTSGASSYNEQFF	TGTGCCAGCAGCTCTACTAGCGGGGCTAGCTCCTACAATGAGCAGTTCTTC
TRBJ2-3	many	-	TRBV10-3	CAISGGGDTQYF	TGTGCCATCAGTGGAGGGGGGGATACGCAGTATTTT
TRBJ1-2	-	TRBD1	TRBV2	CASSGERGTGSVYGYTF	TGTGCCAGCAGTGGAGAAAGAGGGACAGGGAGTGTCTATGGCTACACCTTC
TRBJ2-7	-	-	TRBV29-1	CSVARGGTYEQYF	TGCAGCGTTGCCAGGGGAGGGACCTACGAGCAGTACTTC
TRBJ1-2	many	-	TRBV7-9	CATKQEKNYGYTF	TGTGCCACCAAACAGGAGAAAAACTATGGCTACACCTTC
TRBJ2-7	-	-	TRBV20-1	CSARVTASYEQYF	TGCAGTGCTAGAGTGACTGCTTCCTACGAGCAGTACTTC
TRBJ2-1	-	-	TRBV3-1	CASSHPTGGYNEQFF	TGTGCCAGCAGCCACCCCACAGGAGGTTACAATGAGCAGTTCTTC
TRBJ1-1	-	-	TRBV2	CASRLRGDWTEAFF	TGTGCCAGCAGGCTCCGGGGGGATTGGACTGAAGCTTTCTTT
TRBJ2-7	few	TRBD1	TRBV12-3/TRBV12-4	CASSLTGQLLF	TGTGCCAGCAGTTTAACGGGACAGCTACTCTTC
TRBJ2-3	many	-	TRBV5-1	CASSSDRTDTQYF	TGCGCCAGCAGCTCGGACCGCACAGATACGCAGTATTTT
TRBJ2-1	many	-	TRBV7-9	CASSDPLADPYNEQFF	TGTGCCAGCAGCGACCCACTAGCAGACCCCTACAATGAGCAGTTCTTC
TRBJ1-5	-	-	TRBV6-2/TRBV6-3	CASSAWGSQPQHF	TGTGCCAGCAGTGCCTGGGGGAGTCAGCCCCAGCATTTT
TRBJ1-2	few	TRBD1	TRBV6-5	CASSYDRGYGYTF	TGTGCCAGCAGTTACGACAGGGGGTACGGCTACACCTTC
TRBJ1-2	few	-	TRBV9	CASSFGQTNYGYTF	TGTGCCAGCAGCTTTGGACAGACTAACTATGGCTACACCTTC
TRBJ2-7	few	TRBD2	TRBV28	CASSSSGGSGKVQYF	TGTGCCAGCAGTTCTTCCGGGGGTAGCGGGAAGGTGCAGTACTTC
TRBJ2-3	-	-	TRBV4-2	CASSEGRKSDTQYF	TGTGCCAGCAGCGAAGGAAGGAAATCAGATACGCAGTATTTT
TRBJ2-5	few	TRBD2	TRBV5-1	CASSLATSVVETQYF	TGCGCCAGCAGCTTGGCTACTAGCGTCGTCGAGACCCAGTACTTC
TRBJ1-5	-	TRBD1	TRBV3-1	CASSQATGREPQHF	TGTGCCAGCAGCCAAGCGACAGGGAGGGAGCCCCAGCATTTT
TRBJ2-4	many	TRBD2	TRBV29-1	CSVERTSGIDIQYF	TGCAGCGTTGAAAGGACTAGCGGGATTGACATTCAGTACTTC
TRBJ2-1	many	-	TRBV7-6	CASSQRSSNEQFF	TGTGCCAGCAGCCAAAGGTCCTCCAATGAGCAGTTCTTC
TRBJ2-3	many	TRBD2	TRBV9	CASSVSGRAADTQYF	TGTGCCAGCAGCGTTAGCGGGAGGGCGGCAGATACGCAGTATTTT
TRBJ2-3	few	-	TRBV6-5	CASSYGGLGLTDTQYF	TGTGCCAGCAGTTACGGAGGGTTAGGTTTGACAGATACGCAGTATTTT
TRBJ1-2	-	TRBD1	TRBV10-3	CAISVDRDGYTF	TGTGCCATCAGTGTAGACAGGGACGGCTACACCTTC
TRBJ2-7	many	TRBD1	TRBV5-8	CAGGKGQGLAEQYF	TGTGCCGGGGGAAAAGGACAGGGTCTCGCCGAGCAGTACTTC
TRBJ1-1	many	-	TRBV29-1	CSVEDRIANTEAFF	TGCAGCGTTGAAGATCGCATCGCCAACACTGAAGCTTTCTTT
TRBJ2-1	-	-	TRBV7-8	CASSLAGPNSYNEQFF	TGTGCCAGCAGCTTAGCAGGGCCCAACTCCTACAATGAGCAGTTCTTC
TRBJ2-6	-	-	TRBV27	CASSLMIAGANVLTF	TGTGCCAGCAGTTTAATGATAGCGGGGGCCAACGTCCTGACTTTC
TRBJ2-7	many	-	TRBV12-3/TRBV12-4	CASSLGGSLGDEQYF	TGTGCCAGCAGTTTAGGAGGCAGCCTTGGAGACGAGCAGTACTTC
TRBJ2-2	-	-	TRBV9	CASSTTSSGELFF	TGTGCCAGCAGCACGACTAGTTCCGGGGAGCTGTTTTTT
TRBJ1-4	few	-	TRBV11-2	CASSALGPVNEKLFF	TGTGCCAGCAGCGCCCTAGGACCTGTAAATGAAAAACTGTTTTTT
TRBJ2-7	-	TRBD2	TRBV29-1	CSVILAGNEQYF	TGCAGCGTCATACTAGCGGGAAACGAGCAGTACTTC
TRBJ2-3	-	-	TRBV30	CAWSRSGGPTDTQYF	TGTGCCTGGAGCCGTTCCGGGGGCCCCACAGATACGCAGTATTTT
TRBJ1-1	few	TRBD1	TRBV20-1	CSRDRGGKTEAFF	TGCAGTAGGGACAGGGGAGGAAAAACTGAAGCTTTCTTT
TRBJ2-1	-	-	TRBV20-1	CSASGGFQPDEQFF	TGCAGTGCTAGTGGCGGCTTCCAACCCGATGAGCAGTTCTTC
TRBJ2-3	few	-	TRBV12-3/TRBV12-4	CASKRGAGDTQYF	TGTGCCAGCAAACGGGGGGCCGGAGATACGCAGTATTTT
TRBJ2-3	many	TRBD2	TRBV20-1	CSARRGGRDTQYF	TGCAGTGCTAGGCGGGGGGGGAGGGATACGCAGTATTTT